This record looks at one T cell receptor (beta chain) sequence and its context. J lost 3 bases, V lost 3 bases, and 3 bases had no gene match. The CDR3 is made up of 14 amino acids. Germline assignment: CDR1 LNHDA and CDR2 SQIVND (reference sequence). The sample is drawn from a study of OX40 agonist ivuxolimab in advanced cancers. About the research overall: Across the patients, intravenous ivuxolimab was delivered every 2 weeks at 0.01 to 10 mg/kg. Head and neck, renal cell, melanoma or hepatocellular carcinoma were the cancers that dose-escalation patients had. Three patients, one with hepatocellular carcinoma and two with cutaneous melanoma, achieved partial responses.

Autoimmune disease history or systemic immunosuppression disqualified patients. The data were produced by immunoSEQ multiplex PCR, yet TCRdb's version contains in-frame clones alone and is incomplete. The repertoire holds tens of thousands of clones, with about 92% as singletons. The chain employs TRBV19 and TRBJ2-7; TRBD1 aligns across 9 bases. This clonotype originated in an adult with an advanced solid tumor such as melanoma, head and neck, liver or kidney cancer. Sample: CD4+ or CD8+ T cells sorted from blood, taken in a trial of the OX40 agonist ivuxolimab. Here the CDR3 reads CASSMGTGIYEQYF. The CDR3 bases are TGTGCCAGTAGTATGGGGACAGGGATCTACGAGCAGTACTTC.